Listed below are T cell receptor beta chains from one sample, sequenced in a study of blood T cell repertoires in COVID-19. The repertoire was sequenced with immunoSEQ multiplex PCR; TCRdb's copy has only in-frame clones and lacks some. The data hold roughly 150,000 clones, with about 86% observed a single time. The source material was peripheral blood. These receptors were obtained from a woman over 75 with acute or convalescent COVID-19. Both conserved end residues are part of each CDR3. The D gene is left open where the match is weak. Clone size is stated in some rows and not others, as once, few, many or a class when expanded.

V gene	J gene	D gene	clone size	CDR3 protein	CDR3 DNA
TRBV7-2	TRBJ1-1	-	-	CASTYFAGFNTEAFF	TGTGCCAGCACCTATTTTGCAGGCTTTAACACTGAAGCTTTCTTT
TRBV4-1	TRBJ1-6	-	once	CASSLRQANNSPLHF	TGCGCCAGCAGCCTACGACAGGCTAATAATTCACCCCTCCACTTT
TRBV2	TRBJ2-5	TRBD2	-	CASSLGTSGGQETQYF	TGTGCCAGCAGCCTAGGGACTAGCGGGGGGCAGGAGACCCAGTACTTC
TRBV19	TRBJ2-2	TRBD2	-	CASSRDRLLAGVHTLNTGELFF	TGTGCCAGTAGTCGCGACCGGCTACTAGCGGGAGTTCATACCCTCAACACCGGGGAGCTGTTTTTT
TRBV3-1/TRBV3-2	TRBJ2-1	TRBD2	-	CASSRSGGVPNEQFF	TGTGCCAGCAGCCGAAGCGGGGGGGTCCCCAATGAGCAGTTCTTC
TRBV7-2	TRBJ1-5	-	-	CASSLAAGGNQPQHF	TGTGCCAGCAGCTTAGCCGCAGGGGGCAATCAGCCCCAGCATTTT
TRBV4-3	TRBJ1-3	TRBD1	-	CASSQDVGQVSGNTIYF	TGCGCCAGCAGCCAAGATGTCGGACAGGTCTCTGGAAACACCATATATTTT
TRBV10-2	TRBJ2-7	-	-	CASSATTSGIPYEQYF	TGCGCCAGCAGTGCGACGACTAGTGGGATTCCCTACGAGCAGTACTTC
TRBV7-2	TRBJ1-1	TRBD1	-	CASSLGVRGQIYTEAFF	TGTGCCAGCAGCTTAGGGGTCAGGGGGCAGATATACACTGAAGCTTTCTTT
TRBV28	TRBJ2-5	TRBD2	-	CARGGREGLGETQYF	TGTGCCCGCGGGGGGCGGGAGGGCCTAGGAGAGACCCAGTACTTC
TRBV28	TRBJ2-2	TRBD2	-	CASKASGPTGELFF	TGTGCCAGCAAGGCTAGCGGGCCTACCGGGGAGCTGTTTTTT
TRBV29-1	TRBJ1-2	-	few	CSVGQAAYGYTF	TGCAGCGTTGGACAGGCCGCCTATGGCTACACCTTC
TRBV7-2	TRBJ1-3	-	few	CASSFRSRTAGNTIYF	TGTGCCAGCAGCTTTCGTAGCCGCACCGCTGGAAACACCATATATTTT
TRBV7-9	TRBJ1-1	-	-	CASSAPGSFNTEAFF	TGTGCCAGCAGCGCCCCGGGGTCCTTTAACACTGAAGCTTTCTTT
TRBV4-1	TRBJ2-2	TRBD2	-	CASSHPGREPNTGELFF	TGCGCCAGCAGCCACCCTGGGAGGGAGCCAAACACCGGGGAGCTGTTTTTT
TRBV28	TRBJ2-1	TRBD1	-	CASSRPGQGASEQFF	TGTGCCAGTTCGAGACCGGGACAGGGGGCAAGTGAGCAGTTCTTC
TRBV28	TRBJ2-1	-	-	CASTGRGEQFF	TGTGCCAGCACGGGCCGGGGGGAGCAGTTCTTC
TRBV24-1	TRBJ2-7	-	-	CATSDGQGYEQYF	TGTGCCACCAGTGATGGTCAGGGCTACGAGCAGTACTTC
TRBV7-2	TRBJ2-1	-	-	CASSLANEPGDEQFF	TGTGCCAGCAGCTTAGCAAATGAGCCGGGGGATGAGCAGTTCTTC
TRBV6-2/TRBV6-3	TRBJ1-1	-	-	CASSVKRGKNTEAFF	TGTGCCAGCAGTGTTAAGAGGGGGAAGAACACTGAAGCTTTCTTT
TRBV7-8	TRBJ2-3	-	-	CASSLGLYSTDTQYF	TGTGCCAGCAGCTTGGGGCTTTATAGCACAGATACGCAGTATTTT
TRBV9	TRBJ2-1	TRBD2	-	CASSVATSLAGDNEQFF	TGTGCCAGCAGCGTAGCTACTAGTCTAGCGGGGGACAATGAGCAGTTCTTC
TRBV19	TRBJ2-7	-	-	CASSDETRGATYEQYF	TGTGCCAGTAGTGATGAGACTAGAGGAGCTACCTACGAGCAGTACTTC
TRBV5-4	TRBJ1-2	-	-	CASNPKQGTGGYTF	TGTGCCAGCAACCCAAAGCAGGGGACCGGTGGCTACACCTTC
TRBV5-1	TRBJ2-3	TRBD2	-	CASRGTSGRSDTQYF	TGCGCCAGCAGGGGGACTAGCGGGAGATCTGATACGCAGTATTTT
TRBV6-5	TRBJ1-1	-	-	CASRGTGTFEAFF	TGTGCCAGCAGGGGGACGGGGACTTTTGAAGCTTTCTTT
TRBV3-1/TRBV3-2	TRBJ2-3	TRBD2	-	CASSPTSGSTDTQYF	TGTGCCAGCAGTCCGACTAGCGGAAGCACAGATACGCAGTATTTT
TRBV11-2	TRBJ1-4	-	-	CASSLARGRGTNEKLFF	TGTGCCAGCAGCTTAGCGCGGGGAAGGGGCACTAATGAAAAACTGTTTTTT
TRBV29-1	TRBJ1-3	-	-	CSVSRLSGNTIYF	TGCAGCGTGTCGCGCCTCTCTGGAAACACCATATATTTT
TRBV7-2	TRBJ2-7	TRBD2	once	CASSLGREAREQYF	TGTGCCAGCAGCTTGGGGAGGGAGGCGAGAGAGCAGTACTTC
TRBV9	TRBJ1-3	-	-	CASSEDSYSGNTIYF	TGTGCCAGCAGCGAAGACAGTTACTCTGGAAACACCATATATTTT
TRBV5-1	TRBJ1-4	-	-	CASSLPGPANEKLFF	TGCGCCAGCAGCTTACCAGGGCCCGCTAATGAAAAACTGTTTTTT
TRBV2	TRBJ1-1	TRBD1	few	CASGGETGRRAFF	TGTGCCAGCGGTGGCGAGACAGGGCGTAGAGCTTTCTTT
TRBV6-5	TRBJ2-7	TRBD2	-	CASTGGDYEQYF	TGTGCCAGCACGGGGGGAGACTACGAGCAGTACTTC
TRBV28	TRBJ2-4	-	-	CASRQGSAKNIQYF	TGTGCCAGCAGACAGGGTAGCGCCAAAAACATTCAGTACTTC
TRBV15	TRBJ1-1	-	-	CATSRELGAGNTEAFF	TGTGCCACCAGCAGAGAATTGGGGGCCGGGAACACTGAAGCTTTCTTT
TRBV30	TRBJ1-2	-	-	CAWKGDSYGYTF	TGTGCCTGGAAGGGCGACAGCTATGGCTACACCTTC